One and the same sample provided the 24 T cell receptor beta chains below, sequenced in a study of post-analysis software for immune sequencing data. The antigens these receptors bind are not known. Points from the study as a whole: TRBV5-6, TRBV5-1 and TRBV20-1 were among several TRBV segments more frequent in patients than controls.

Prepared TCR beta cDNA libraries contained unique molecular identifiers. TCRdb re-called the PCR reads through MiXCR, storing one row per CDR3 protein. The sample has approximately 350,000 distinct CDR3 sequences, less than 40% seen once. The material sequenced was blood. Receptors originate from a girl under 18 with multiple sclerosis.

The CDR3, as DNA: TGCAGTGCTATTCCCGGGACAGGGGAAAATCAGCCCCAGCATTTT. Its protein product is CSAIPGTGENQPQHF. The chain uses TRBV20-1 and TRBJ1-5; 10 nucleotides align to TRBD1. The germline gives CDR1 DFQATT, CDR2 SNEGSKA (reference sequence). CDR3 length equals 15 residues. V was pared by 4 bases and J by 4 bases, with 7 bases of the junction left unmatched.

This clonotype appeared a few times. Written as DNA, the CDR3 is TGTGCCAGCAGTCGGAGCTCTGCGGGGAGGGATTACAATGAGCAGTTCTTC. Encoded protein: CASSRSSAGRDYNEQFF. This rearrangement joins TRBV12-3 or TRBV12-4 to TRBJ2-1, with 7 bases fitting TRBD2. V lost 5 bases, J lost 4 bases, and 14 bases stayed unmatched. The CDR3 has 17 residues.

The CDR3 coding sequence is TGTGCCAGCACCCAACCCCGGGACAGACCTTACAATGAGCAGTTCTTC. Amino acid sequence: CASTQPRDRPYNEQFF. V usage is TRBV12-3 or TRBV12-4 and J usage is TRBJ2-1, with 7 bases identical to TRBD1. This CDR3 is 16 amino acids long. The junction had 13 bases not matched to a gene; V was cut back by 7 bases and J by 4 bases.

The genes are TRBV29-1 and TRBJ1-2, with D perhaps TRBD1 (5 bases). V lost 5 bases and J lost 1, with 14 bases in between. Germline CDR1 SQVTM, CDR2 ANQGSEA. CDR3 size: 14 residues. The DNA for the CDR3 is TGCAGCGTTTCGAGGGGACGAAGTAACTATGGCTACACCTTC. It encodes CSVSRGRSNYGYTF.

This clonotype has more than one count but fewer than ten. V is TRBV6-6 and J is TRBJ2-3; no firm D call. Deletions cut 6 bases from V and 3 bases from J, with 10 bases between. The germline CDR1 and CDR2 sequences are MNHNY and SVGAGI (reference sequence). The CDR3 runs to 13 residues. Here the CDR3 reads CASRGLRTDTQYF. The CDR3 nucleotides read TGTGCCAGCAGAGGGCTGAGGACAGATACGCAGTATTTT.

V gene TRBV29-1 combines with J gene TRBJ1-5, with D unclear. Trimming took off 5 bases at V and 4 bases at J, with 12 bases between the two ends. Germline lookup yields CDR1 SQVTM and CDR2 ANQGSEA. This CDR3 comprises 13 residues. This CDR3 is CSVRTASNQPQHF. The CDR3 DNA follows: TGCAGCGTTAGGACGGCATCTAATCAGCCCCAGCATTTT.

The chain has TRBV20-1 and TRBJ2-3; D perhaps matches TRBD1 (5 bases). Germline assignment: CDR1 DFQATT and CDR2 SNEGSKA (reference sequence). This CDR3 has 14 amino acids. V lost 1 base and J 1 base, leaving 9 bases between the germline ends. As DNA, the CDR3 is TGCAGTGCTAGAGGGGTAGGGGGCACAGATACGCAGTATTTT. This gives the protein CSARGVGGTDTQYF.

The chain has TRBV12-3 or TRBV12-4 and TRBJ1-2; D might be TRBD1 (6 bases). This CDR3 spans 12 amino acids. V lost 7 bases and J 4 bases, leaving 10 bases between the germline ends. In DNA form, the CDR3 reads TGTGCCAGCACTATACAGGGCTATGGCTACACCTTC. It is translated as CASTIQGYGYTF.

The chain recombines TRBV9 with TRBJ2-7, with TRBD2 matching over 7 bases. This CDR3 region has 16 residues. V shed 0 bases, J shed 5 bases, and the junction held 11 bases outside the gene matches. Per the germline V gene, CDR1 is SGDLS and CDR2 is YYNGEE. CDR3 sequence reads: CASSVGEGTGVHEQYF. CDR3 nucleotide sequence: TGTGCCAGCAGCGTAGGGGAGGGGACGGGGGTGCACGAGCAGTACTTC.

This clonotype was seen only once. This chain connects TRBV6-6 to TRBJ1-1, with D tentatively TRBD1 (5 bases). Germline CDR1 reads MNHNY; CDR2 reads SVGAGI (reference sequence). CDR3 length equals 12 residues. Trimming took 6 bases from V and 4 from J, leaving 9 bases between them. CDR3: CASSETVTEAFF. CDR3 nucleotide sequence: TGTGCCAGCAGCGAGACAGTCACTGAAGCTTTCTTT.

About this clonotype itself: A much larger clone is a single base away; this may be a read error. This chain uses TRBV27 with TRBJ1-2; D is ambiguous. The V gene's germline CDR1 is MNHEY and CDR2 SMNVEV (reference sequence). V was pared by 6 bases and J by 8 bases, with 25 bases between. The CDR3 covers 16 residues. This chain's CDR3 is CASRMRGGWTLEGYTF. In nucleotides, the CDR3 is TGTGCCAGCAGAATGAGAGGAGGGTGGACGCTTGAGGGCTACACCTTC.

This chain uses TRBV4-2 with TRBJ2-5; D might be TRBD1 or TRBD2, each matching 5 bases. From germline, CDR1 is LGHNA and CDR2 YNFKEQ. The CDR3 loop spans 16 amino acids. The V end lost 1 base, the J end lost 0 bases, and 12 bases lay between the germline ends. The CDR3 protein is CASSQGGRGDQETQYF. Written as DNA, the CDR3 is TGTGCCAGCAGCCAAGGAGGGAGAGGGGACCAAGAGACCCAGTACTTC.

This clonotype has just one count. The gene calls are TRBV5-1 and TRBJ2-5; D unresolved. Germline CDR1 is SGHRS and CDR2 is YFSETQ. The germline V and J ends were trimmed by 1 base and 3 bases, with 10 bases remaining between them. The length of the CDR3 is 14 residues. The CDR3 region is CASSLNSLKETQYF. The CDR3 region has the DNA TGCGCCAGCAGCTTGAATTCCTTAAAAGAGACCCAGTACTTC. The full variable domain, in which reference TRBV5-1 and TRBJ2-5 provide the parts outside the CDR3, is KAGVTQTPRYLIKTRGQQVTLSCSPISGHRSVSWYQQTPGQGLQFLFEYFSETQRNKGNFPGRFSGRQFSNSRSEMNVSTLELGDSALYLCASSLNSLKETQYFGPGTRLLVL.

The chain uses TRBV6-1 and TRBJ1-2; 9 nucleotides match TRBD1. In germline, CDR1 is MNHNS, CDR2 SASEGT. J was trimmed by 8 bases and V by 3 bases; bases with no gene match: 10. There are 15 residues in the CDR3. CDR3 loop: CASSDLLQGAYGYTF. The DNA of the CDR3 is TGTGCCAGCAGTGACCTTCTACAGGGGGCTTACGGCTACACCTTC.

The rearrangement uses TRBV20-1 and TRBJ2-3; no definite D call. The CDR3 sequence is 15 residues long. Trimming took off 0 bases at V and 8 bases at J, with 18 bases between the two ends. Germline CDR1 and CDR2: DFQATT and SNEGSKA (reference sequence). DNA for the CDR3: TGCAGTGCTAGAGATTCCTCGAATTATTTCTTTACGCAGTATTTT. Encoded protein: CSARDSSNYFFTQYF.

A few counts support this clonotype. The rearrangement uses TRBV27 and TRBJ2-7; D remains ambiguous. Trimming took 0 bases from V and 4 from J, leaving 13 bases between them. Germline assignment: CDR1 MNHEY and CDR2 SMNVEV (reference sequence). The CDR3 runs to 15 residues. The CDR3 coding sequence is TGTGCCAGCAGTTTATCTGTGGGCCCCCCTTACGAGCAGTACTTC. It yields the protein CASSLSVGPPYEQYF.

The sample holds a few counts of this clonotype. The rearrangement links TRBV15 to TRBJ2-3; D is perhaps TRBD1 (5 bases). The V gene lost 3 bases and the J gene lost 1 base, with 11 bases spanning the gap. The CDR3 spans 15 residues. Germline assignment: CDR1 LNHNV and CDR2 YYDKDF (reference sequence). The CDR3 DNA follows: TGTGCCACCAGCAGTCCTGGGGCCGGCACAGATACGCAGTATTTT. Translated, it gives CATSSPGAGTDTQYF.

The genes are TRBV13 and TRBJ2-3; no definite D call. The CDR3 consists of 12 residues. Germline V gene lookup returns CDR1 PRHDT and CDR2 FYEKMQ (reference sequence). Trimming pared 2 bases from V and 6 bases from J, leaving 6 bases between. CDR3 loop: CASSLWPDTQYF. DNA for the CDR3: TGTGCCAGCAGCTTATGGCCTGATACGCAGTATTTT.

This clonotype was counted a few times. The chain couples TRBV12-3 or TRBV12-4 to TRBJ2-3; 10 bases align to TRBD1. V dropped 0 bases and J dropped 4; count of bases not matched to a gene: 10. CDR3 size: 18 residues. The CDR3 DNA is TGTGCCAGCAGTTTAGCGACAGGGGGCTACCAAAATTCAGATACGCAGTATTTT. Its protein is CASSLATGGYQNSDTQYF.

This clonotype showed up just a few times. The V gene is TRBV6-6, the J gene TRBJ1-2; tentatively, D is TRBD1 (5 bases). Germline V gene lookup returns CDR1 MNHNY and CDR2 SVGAGI (reference sequence). V was shortened by 2 bases and J by 4 bases, with 17 bases between the two germline ends. This CDR3 is 16 amino acids long. CDR3 sequence reads: CASSYAGTRGGYGYTF. The CDR3 DNA sequence: TGTGCCAGCAGTTACGCCGGGACCCGAGGAGGCTATGGCTACACCTTC.

The CDR3 DNA follows: TGCGCCAGCAGCCATTACGGACAGGCAGATCAGCCCCAGCATTTT. Translating it yields CASSHYGQADQPQHF. This sequence joins TRBV4-1 and TRBJ1-5; TRBD1 matches 7 bases. V gave up 3 bases and J gave up 5 bases; unmatched junction bases: 7. This CDR3 contains 15 residues. CDR1 and CDR2 from the germline V gene are MGHRA and YSYEKL.

This chain uses TRBV14 with TRBJ2-3; D possibly uses TRBD1 or TRBD2 (5 bases each). Trimming took off 4 bases at V and 5 bases at J, with 19 bases between the two ends. CDR3 length: 16 residues. The germline V gene has CDR1 SGHDN and CDR2 FVKESK. CDR3 residues: CASSRTAGTTGDTQYF. In DNA, the CDR3 is TGTGCCAGCAGCCGCACCGCAGGGACGACGGGAGATACGCAGTATTTT.

This clonotype showed up just once. The chain is built from TRBV18 and TRBJ1-2, with no clear D. Trimming left V 6 bases short and J 6 bases short, with 11 bases between. There are 12 residues in the CDR3. Germline V gene sequence: CDR1 KGHSH, CDR2 LQKENI. The CDR3 loop is CASSPEEDGYTF. The CDR3, as DNA: TGTGCCAGCTCCCCCGAGGAAGATGGCTACACCTTC. Based on the CDR3 plus reference TRBV18 and TRBJ1-2, the full variable domain is NAGVMQNPRHLVRRRGQEARLRCSPMKGHSHVYWYRQLPEEGLKFMVYLQKENIIDESGMPKERFSAEFPKEGPSILRIQQVVRGDSAAYFCASSPEEDGYTFGSGTRLTVV.

This clonotype has more than one count but fewer than ten. The rearrangement uses TRBV20-1 and TRBJ1-2; 7 positions agree with TRBD1. V shed 6 bases, J shed 6 bases, and the junction held 13 bases outside the gene matches. CDR1 and CDR2 from the germline V gene are DFQATT and SNEGSKA (reference sequence). This CDR3 spans 14 amino acids. In nucleotides, the CDR3 is TGCAGTGCCCCTTTAATGGGACAGCGGAATGGCTACACCTTC. Protein: CSAPLMGQRNGYTF.